These 5 T cell receptor beta chains originate from one sample sequenced in a study of T cells after yellow fever vaccination. TCRdb re-analysed the 5' RACE reads in MiXCR, keeping a single row per CDR3 protein. The repertoire holds a few hundred thousand distinct CDR3 sequences, about 17% seen once, with 17% in the top ten. The starting material was PBMCs, obtained 5 days after the first yellow fever vaccination. Receptors originate from a man younger than 35 who received the YFV17D yellow fever vaccine.

This clonotype was detected a few times. The chain joins TRBV5-1 to TRBJ2-7; maybe TRBD1 (5 bases). Germline V gene lookup returns CDR1 SGHRS and CDR2 YFSETQ. The V end was cut by 4 bases, the J end by 3 bases, with 14 bases between. This CDR3 comprises 14 residues. CDR3 sequence (DNA): TGCGCCAGCAGCCCAGACAGAATATACTACGAGCAGTACGTC. Translation: CASSPDRIYYEQYV.

This clonotype was counted many times. V usage is TRBV21-1 and J usage is TRBJ1-5; TRBD1 was called by the table and not checked on the DNA. TRBV21-1 is termed a pseudogene. The CDR3 is 17 amino acids. The DNA of the CDR3 is TGTGCCAGCAGCAAAGTAGCGGGACAGGGAGGAAACCAGCCCCAGCATTTT. Amino acid sequence: CASSKVAGQGGNQPQHF.

The DNA for the CDR3 is TGTGCCAGCAGCCAAGAGAGCGGAAGCACAGATACGCAGTATTTT. This translates into CASSQESGSTDTQYF. V usage is TRBV4-2 and J usage is TRBJ2-3; TRBD2 might be the D (5 bases). CDR3 length: 15 residues. CDR1 and CDR2 (germline): LGHNA, YNFKEQ. V was trimmed by 0 bases and J by 0 bases, leaving 7 bases between them.

This clonotype was seen a few times. Here the CDR3 reads CSAKKGGESPGELFF. CDR3 in DNA: TGCAGTGCGAAAAAGGGCGGGGAGTCCCCCGGGGAGCTGTTTTTT. The chain links TRBV20-1 to TRBJ2-2; D may be TRBD2 (6 bases). The CDR3 is 15 amino acids. The V end lost 6 bases, the J end lost 6 bases, and 20 bases lay between the germline ends. Germline V lookup: CDR1 DFQATT, CDR2 SNEGSKA (reference sequence).

This clonotype came up a few times. The rearrangement links TRBV7-3 to TRBJ2-3; 9 nucleotides line up with TRBD2. Germline CDR1 and CDR2: SGHTA and FQGTGA. The V gene end was trimmed by 4 bases and the J gene end by 2 bases; junction bases not matched to a gene: 4. The length of the CDR3 is 15 residues. This CDR3 is CASSSVAGDTDTQYF. Here the CDR3 DNA reads TGTGCCAGCAGCTCGGTAGCGGGGGACACAGATACGCAGTATTTT.